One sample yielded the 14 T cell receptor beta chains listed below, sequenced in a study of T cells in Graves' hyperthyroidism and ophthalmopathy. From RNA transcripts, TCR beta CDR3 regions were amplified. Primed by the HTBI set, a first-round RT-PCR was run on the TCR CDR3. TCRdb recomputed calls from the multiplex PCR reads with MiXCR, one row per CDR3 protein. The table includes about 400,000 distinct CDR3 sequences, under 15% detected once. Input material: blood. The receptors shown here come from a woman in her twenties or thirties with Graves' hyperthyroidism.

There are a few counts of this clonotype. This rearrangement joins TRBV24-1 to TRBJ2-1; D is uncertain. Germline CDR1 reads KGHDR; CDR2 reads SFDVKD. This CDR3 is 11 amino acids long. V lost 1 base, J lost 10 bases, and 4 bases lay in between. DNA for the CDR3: TGTGCCACCAGTGATTTCAGGGAGCAGTTCTTC. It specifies CATSDFREQFF.

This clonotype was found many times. The CDR3 DNA is TGTGCCAGTCAGTTAATAGGGGGGGGATGGACTGAAGCTTTCTTT. Its protein product is CASQLIGGGWTEAFF. The rearrangement uses TRBV6-1 and TRBJ1-1, with D possibly being TRBD1 (6 bases). V was clipped by 9 bases and J by 5 bases, with 22 bases between them. The CDR3 totals 15 residues. Looked up from germline, CDR1 is MNHNS and CDR2 is SASEGT.

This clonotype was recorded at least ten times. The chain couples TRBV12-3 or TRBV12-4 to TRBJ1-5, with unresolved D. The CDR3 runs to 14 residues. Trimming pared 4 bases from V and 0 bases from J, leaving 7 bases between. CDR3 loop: CASSSMNSNQPQHF. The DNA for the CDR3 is TGTGCCAGCAGTTCCATGAATAGCAATCAGCCCCAGCATTTT.

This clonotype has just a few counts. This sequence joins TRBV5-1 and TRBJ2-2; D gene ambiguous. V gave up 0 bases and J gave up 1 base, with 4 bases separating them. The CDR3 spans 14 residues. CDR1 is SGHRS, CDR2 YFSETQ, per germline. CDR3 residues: CASSLGQNTGELFF. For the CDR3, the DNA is TGCGCCAGCAGCTTGGGACAGAACACCGGGGAGCTGTTTTTT. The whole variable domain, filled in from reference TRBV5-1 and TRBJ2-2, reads KAGVTQTPRYLIKTRGQQVTLSCSPISGHRSVSWYQQTPGQGLQFLFEYFSETQRNKGNFPGRFSGRQFSNSRSEMNVSTLELGDSALYLCASSLGQNTGELFFGEGSRLTVL.

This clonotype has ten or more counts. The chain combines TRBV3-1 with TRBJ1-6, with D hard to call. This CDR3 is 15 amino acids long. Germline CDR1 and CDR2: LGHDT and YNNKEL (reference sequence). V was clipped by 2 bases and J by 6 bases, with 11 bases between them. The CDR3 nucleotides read TGTGCCAGCAGCCAAAGCGGCAACGCTAATTCACCCCTCCACTTT. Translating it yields CASSQSGNANSPLHF.

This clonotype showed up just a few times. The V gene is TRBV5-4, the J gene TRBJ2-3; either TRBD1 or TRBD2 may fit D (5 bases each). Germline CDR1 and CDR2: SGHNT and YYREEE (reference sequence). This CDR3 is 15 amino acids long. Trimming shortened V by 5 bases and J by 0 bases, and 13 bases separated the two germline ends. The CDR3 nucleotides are TGTGCCAGCAGTGATCCGGGACGCAGCACAGATACGCAGTATTTT. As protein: CASSDPGRSTDTQYF.

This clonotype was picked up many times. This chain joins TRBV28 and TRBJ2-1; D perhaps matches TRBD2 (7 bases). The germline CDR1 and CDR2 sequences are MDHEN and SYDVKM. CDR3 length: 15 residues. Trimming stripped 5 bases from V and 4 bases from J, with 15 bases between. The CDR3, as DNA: TGTGCCAGCAGTCGGGGGAGGGGGGGGTACAATGAGCAGTTCTTC. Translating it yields CASSRGRGGYNEQFF.

Here the CDR3 DNA reads TGTGCCAGCAGCGTAGCCCCGACTATAAAAGAGACCCAGTACTTC. This gives the protein CASSVAPTIKETQYF. The chain joins TRBV9 to TRBJ2-5; perhaps TRBD2 as D (5 bases). Germline V gives CDR1 SGDLS, CDR2 YYNGEE. V was pared by 0 bases and J by 3 bases, with 12 bases between. The CDR3 runs to 15 residues.

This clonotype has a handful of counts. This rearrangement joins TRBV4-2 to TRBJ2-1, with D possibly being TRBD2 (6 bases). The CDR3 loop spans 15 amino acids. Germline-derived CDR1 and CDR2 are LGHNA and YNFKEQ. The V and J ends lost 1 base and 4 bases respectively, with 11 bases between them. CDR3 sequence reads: CASSQGEAVYNEQFF. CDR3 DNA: TGTGCCAGCAGCCAAGGGGAGGCGGTATACAATGAGCAGTTCTTC.

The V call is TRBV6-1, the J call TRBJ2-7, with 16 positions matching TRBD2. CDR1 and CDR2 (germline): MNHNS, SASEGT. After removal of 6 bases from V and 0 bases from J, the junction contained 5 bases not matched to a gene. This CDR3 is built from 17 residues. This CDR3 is CASRRGTSGRDSYEQYF. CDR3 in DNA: TGTGCCAGCAGACGCGGGACTAGCGGGAGGGACTCCTACGAGCAGTACTTC.

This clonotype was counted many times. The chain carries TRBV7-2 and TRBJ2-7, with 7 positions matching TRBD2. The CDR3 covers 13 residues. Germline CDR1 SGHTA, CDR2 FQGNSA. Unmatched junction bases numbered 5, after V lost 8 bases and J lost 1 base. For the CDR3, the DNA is TGTGCCAGCCGCGGGAGTTTGTCCTACGAGCAGTACTTC. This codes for CASRGSLSYEQYF. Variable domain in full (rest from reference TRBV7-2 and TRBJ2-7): GAGVSQSPSNKVTEKGKDVELRCDPISGHTALYWYRQSLGQGLEFLIYFQGNSAPDKSGLPSDRFSAERTGGSVSTLTIQRTQQEDSAVYLCASRGSLSYEQYFGPGTRLTVT.

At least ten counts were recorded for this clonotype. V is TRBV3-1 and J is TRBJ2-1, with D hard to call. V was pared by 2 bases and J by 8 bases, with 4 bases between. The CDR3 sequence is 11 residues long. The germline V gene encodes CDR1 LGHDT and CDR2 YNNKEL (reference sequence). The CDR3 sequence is CASSQIDEQFF. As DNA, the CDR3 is TGTGCCAGCAGCCAAATCGATGAGCAGTTCTTC.

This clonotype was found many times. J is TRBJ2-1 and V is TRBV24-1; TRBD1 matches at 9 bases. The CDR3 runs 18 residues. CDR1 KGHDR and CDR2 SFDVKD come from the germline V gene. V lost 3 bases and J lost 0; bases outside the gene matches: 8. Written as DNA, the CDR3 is TGTGCCACCAGTGATACCCGACAGGGGGATATCTCCTACAATGAGCAGTTCTTC. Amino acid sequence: CATSDTRQGDISYNEQFF.

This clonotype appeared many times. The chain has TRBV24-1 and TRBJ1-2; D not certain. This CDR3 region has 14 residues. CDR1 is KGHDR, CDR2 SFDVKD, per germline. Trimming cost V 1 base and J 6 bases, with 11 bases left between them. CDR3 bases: TGTGCCACCAGTGATTTCAACGGAGGAGATGGCTACACCTTC. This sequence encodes CATSDFNGGDGYTF.